This record concerns one T cell receptor (beta chain) sequence. This record comes from a study of shared clonotypes between healthy human individuals. Clones were read by immunoSEQ multiplex PCR, and TCRdb kept only the in-frame ones, dropping some. The sample shows fewer than 1.8 million clones, 98% of them seen only once. This CDR3 comprises 15 residues. Between the trimmed V and J ends, which lost 0 bases and 4 bases, there was a span of 14 bases. Germline assignment: CDR1 SGHNT and CDR2 YYREEE (reference sequence). The receptor was isolated from a man under 40 in good health. The chain carries TRBV5-4 and TRBJ2-7; perhaps TRBD2 as D (6 bases). The sample was naive CD4+ T cells sorted from blood. Subset given: CD45RA+ positively selected. The CDR3 here is CASSLAERENYEQYF. In DNA, the CDR3 is TGTGCCAGCAGCTTGGCCGAACGGGAGAATTACGAGCAGTACTTC.